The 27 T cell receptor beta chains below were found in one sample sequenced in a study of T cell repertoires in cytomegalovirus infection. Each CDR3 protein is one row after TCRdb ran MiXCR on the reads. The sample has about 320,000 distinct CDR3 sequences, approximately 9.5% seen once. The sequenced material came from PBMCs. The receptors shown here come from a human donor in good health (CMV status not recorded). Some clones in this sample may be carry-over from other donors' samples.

The CDR3 DNA reads TGCAGTGCCCTTACCCTAGCGGGGTTAACAGATACGCAGTATTTT. This codes for CSALTLAGLTDTQYF. The chain couples TRBV20-1 to TRBJ2-3; TRBD2 agrees at 9 bases. With V trimmed by 6 bases and J by 3 bases, 10 bases remained unmatched. In germline, CDR1 is DFQATT, CDR2 SNEGSKA (reference sequence). This CDR3 spans 15 amino acids.

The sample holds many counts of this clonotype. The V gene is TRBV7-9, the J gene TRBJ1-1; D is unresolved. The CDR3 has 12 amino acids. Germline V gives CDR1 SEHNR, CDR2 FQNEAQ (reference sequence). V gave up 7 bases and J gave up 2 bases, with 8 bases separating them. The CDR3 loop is CASTTVNTEAFF. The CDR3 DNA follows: TGTGCCAGCACCACAGTAAACACTGAAGCTTTCTTT.

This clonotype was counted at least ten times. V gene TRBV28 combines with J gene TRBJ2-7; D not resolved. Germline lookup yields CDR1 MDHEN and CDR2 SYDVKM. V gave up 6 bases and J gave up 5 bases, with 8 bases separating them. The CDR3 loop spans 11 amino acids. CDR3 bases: TGTGCCAGCAGGGGCGGCCACGAGCAGTACTTC. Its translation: CASRGGHEQYF.

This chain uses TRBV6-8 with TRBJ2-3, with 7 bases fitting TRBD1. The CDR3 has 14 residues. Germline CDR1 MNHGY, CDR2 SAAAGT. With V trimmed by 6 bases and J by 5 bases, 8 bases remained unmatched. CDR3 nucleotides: TGTGCCAGCAGGCAGAGGGGGCGGGTAGATACGCAGTATTTT. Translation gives CASRQRGRVDTQYF.

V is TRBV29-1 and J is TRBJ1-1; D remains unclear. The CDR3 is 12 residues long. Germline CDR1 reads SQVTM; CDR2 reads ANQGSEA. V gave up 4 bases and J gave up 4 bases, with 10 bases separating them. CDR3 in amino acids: CSVGPGFTEAFF. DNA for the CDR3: TGCAGCGTTGGCCCGGGGTTCACTGAAGCTTTCTTT.

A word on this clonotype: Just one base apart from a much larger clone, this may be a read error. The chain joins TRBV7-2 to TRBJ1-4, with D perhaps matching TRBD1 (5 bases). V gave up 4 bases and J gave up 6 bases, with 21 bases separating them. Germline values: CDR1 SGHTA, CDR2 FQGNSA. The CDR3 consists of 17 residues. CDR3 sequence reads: CASSSDGPRQGHEKLFF. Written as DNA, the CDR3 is TGTGCCAGCAGCTCAGATGGTCCCCGGCAGGGACATGAAAAACTGTTTTTT.

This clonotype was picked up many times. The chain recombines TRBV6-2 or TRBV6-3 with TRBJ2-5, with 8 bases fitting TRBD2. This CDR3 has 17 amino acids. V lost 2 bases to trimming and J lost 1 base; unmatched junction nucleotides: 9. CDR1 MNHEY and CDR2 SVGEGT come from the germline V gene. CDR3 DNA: TGTGCCAGCAGTTACGACCGGGAGGGGGGTTTCCAAGAGACCCAGTACTTC. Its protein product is CASSYDREGGFQETQYF.

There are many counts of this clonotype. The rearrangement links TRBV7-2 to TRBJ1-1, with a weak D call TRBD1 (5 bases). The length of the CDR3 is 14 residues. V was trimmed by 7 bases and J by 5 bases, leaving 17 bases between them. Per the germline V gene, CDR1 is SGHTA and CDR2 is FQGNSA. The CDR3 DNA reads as TGTGCCAGCACCCCCAGGGTTTCGAGTACTGAAGCTTTCTTT. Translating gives CASTPRVSSTEAFF.

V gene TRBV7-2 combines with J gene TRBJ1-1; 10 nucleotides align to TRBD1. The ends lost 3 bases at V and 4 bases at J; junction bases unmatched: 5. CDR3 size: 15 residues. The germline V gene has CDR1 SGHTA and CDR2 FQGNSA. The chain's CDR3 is CASSLTGGAITEAFF. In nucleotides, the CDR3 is TGTGCCAGCAGCTTGACAGGGGGCGCGATCACTGAAGCTTTCTTT. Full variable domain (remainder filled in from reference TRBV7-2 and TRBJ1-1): GAGVSQSPSNKVTEKGKDVELRCDPISGHTALYWYRQSLGQGLEFLIYFQGNSAPDKSGLPSDRFSAERTGGSVSTLTIQRTQQEDSAVYLCASSLTGGAITEAFFGQGTRLTVV.

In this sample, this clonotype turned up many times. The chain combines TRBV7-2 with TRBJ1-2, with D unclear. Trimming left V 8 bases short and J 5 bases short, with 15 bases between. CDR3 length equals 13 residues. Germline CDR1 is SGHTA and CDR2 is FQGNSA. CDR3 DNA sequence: TGTGCCAGCTCAGAGGAGGGTGGGTATGGCTACACCTTC. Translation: CASSEEGGYGYTF.

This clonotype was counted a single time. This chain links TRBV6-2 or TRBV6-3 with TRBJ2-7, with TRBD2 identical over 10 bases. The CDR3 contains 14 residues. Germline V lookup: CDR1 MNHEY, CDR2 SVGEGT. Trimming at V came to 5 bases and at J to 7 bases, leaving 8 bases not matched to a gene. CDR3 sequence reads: CASSMPGLAIEQYF. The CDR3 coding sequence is TGTGCCAGCAGTATGCCGGGACTAGCGATAGAGCAGTACTTC.

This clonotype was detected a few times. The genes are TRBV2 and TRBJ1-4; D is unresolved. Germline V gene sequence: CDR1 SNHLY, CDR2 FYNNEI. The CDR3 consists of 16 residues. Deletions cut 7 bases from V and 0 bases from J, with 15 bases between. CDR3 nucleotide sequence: TGTGCCAGCATTTTGACTCCGGCACCAACTAATGAAAAACTGTTTTTT. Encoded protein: CASILTPAPTNEKLFF.

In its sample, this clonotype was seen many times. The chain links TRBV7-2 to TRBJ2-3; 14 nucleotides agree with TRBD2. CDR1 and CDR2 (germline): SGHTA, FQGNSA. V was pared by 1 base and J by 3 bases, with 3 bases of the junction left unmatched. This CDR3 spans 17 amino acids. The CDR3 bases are TGTGCCAGCAGCTTAGAAGGACTAGCGGGGGGTACAGATACGCAGTATTTT. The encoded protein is CASSLEGLAGGTDTQYF.

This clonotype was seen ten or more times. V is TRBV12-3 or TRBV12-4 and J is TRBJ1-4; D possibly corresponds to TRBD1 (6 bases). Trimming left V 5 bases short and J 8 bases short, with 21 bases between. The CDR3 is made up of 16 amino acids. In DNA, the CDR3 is TGTGCCAGCAGTCCCCTGGGGGGGGCTGGACGCGAAAAACTGTTTTTT. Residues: CASSPLGGAGREKLFF.

The CDR3 region is CASSFRTSAFYEQYF. For the CDR3, the DNA is TGTGCCAGTAGTTTCAGGACTAGCGCCTTCTACGAGCAGTACTTC. The chain is built from TRBV19 and TRBJ2-7; 9 bases align to TRBD2. The length of the CDR3 is 15 residues. Germline V gives CDR1 LNHDA, CDR2 SQIVND (reference sequence). V dropped 5 bases and J dropped 3; count of bases not matched to a gene: 8. The full variable domain, rest sourced from reference TRBV19 and TRBJ2-7, is DGGITQSPKYLFRKEGQNVTLSCEQNLNHDAMYWYRQDPGQGLRLIYYSQIVNDFQKGDIAEGYSVSREKKESFPLTVTSAQKNPTAFYLCASSFRTSAFYEQYFGPGTRLTVT.

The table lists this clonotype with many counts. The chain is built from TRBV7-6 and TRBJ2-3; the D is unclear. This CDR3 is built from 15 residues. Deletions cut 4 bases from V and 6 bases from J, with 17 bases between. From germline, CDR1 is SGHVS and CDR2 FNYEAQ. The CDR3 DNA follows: TGTGCCAGCAGCTCGACCCCAGACACGACGGATACGCAGTATTTT. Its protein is CASSSTPDTTDTQYF.

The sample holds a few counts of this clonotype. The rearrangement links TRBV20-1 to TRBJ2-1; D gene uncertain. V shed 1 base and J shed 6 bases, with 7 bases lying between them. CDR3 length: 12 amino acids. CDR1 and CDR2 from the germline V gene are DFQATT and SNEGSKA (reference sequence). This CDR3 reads CSARVGRNEQFF. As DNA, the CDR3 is TGCAGTGCTAGAGTGGGTCGCAATGAGCAGTTCTTC.

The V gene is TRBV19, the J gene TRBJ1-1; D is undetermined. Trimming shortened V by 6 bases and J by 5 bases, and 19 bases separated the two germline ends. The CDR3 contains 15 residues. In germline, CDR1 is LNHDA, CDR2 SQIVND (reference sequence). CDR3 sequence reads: CASSLIASPTTEAFF. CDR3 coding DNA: TGTGCCAGTAGCCTTATCGCCAGCCCCACGACTGAAGCTTTCTTT.

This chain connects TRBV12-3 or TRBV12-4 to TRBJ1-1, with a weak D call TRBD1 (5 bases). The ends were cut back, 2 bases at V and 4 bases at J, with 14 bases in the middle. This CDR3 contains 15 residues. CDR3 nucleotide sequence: TGTGCCAGCAGTTTAAGCCGGCCGGGGGGCACTGAAGCTTTCTTT. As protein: CASSLSRPGGTEAFF.

CDR3: CASSLRPGGDYGYTF. The CDR3 nucleotides read TGTGCCAGCAGTTTACGCCCCGGTGGAGACTATGGCTACACCTTC. J is TRBJ1-2 and V is TRBV27; D is undetermined. Trimming stripped 2 bases from V and 3 bases from J, with 13 bases between. Germline-derived CDR1 and CDR2 are MNHEY and SMNVEV (reference sequence). This CDR3 is built from 15 residues.

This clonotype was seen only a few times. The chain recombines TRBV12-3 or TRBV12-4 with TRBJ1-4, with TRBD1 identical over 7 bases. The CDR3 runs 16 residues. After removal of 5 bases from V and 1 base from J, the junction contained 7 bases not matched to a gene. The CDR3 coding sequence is TGTGCCAGCAGTCCGACAGGGCATGGAACTAATGAAAAACTGTTTTTT. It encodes CASSPTGHGTNEKLFF.

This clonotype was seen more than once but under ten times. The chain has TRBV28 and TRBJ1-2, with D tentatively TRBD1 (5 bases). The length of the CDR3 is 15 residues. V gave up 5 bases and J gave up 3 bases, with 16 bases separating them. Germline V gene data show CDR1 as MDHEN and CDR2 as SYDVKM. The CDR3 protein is CASSPGGGGDYGYTF. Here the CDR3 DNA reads TGTGCCAGCAGTCCCGGGGGGGGTGGCGACTATGGCTACACCTTC.

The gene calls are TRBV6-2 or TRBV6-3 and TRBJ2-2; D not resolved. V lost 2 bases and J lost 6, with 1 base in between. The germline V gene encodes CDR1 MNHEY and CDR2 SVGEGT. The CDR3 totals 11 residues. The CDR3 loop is CASSYPGELFF. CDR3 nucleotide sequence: TGTGCCAGCAGTTACCCCGGGGAGCTGTTTTTT.

In DNA, the CDR3 is TGCAGCGTGGAGACAGGGCTTAAGACCGGGGAGCTGTTTTTT. It specifies CSVETGLKTGELFF. This chain joins TRBV29-1 and TRBJ2-2; 7 bases match TRBD1. The J segment lost 5 bases and the V segment lost 6 bases, leaving 9 bases of the junction unmatched. The CDR3 sequence is 14 residues long. Germline-derived CDR1 and CDR2 are SQVTM and ANQGSEA.

In DNA, the CDR3 is TGTGCCAGCAGTCCATTGACGGGCTTGGGCTACACCTTC. This sequence encodes CASSPLTGLGYTF. This chain links TRBV12-3 or TRBV12-4 with TRBJ1-2, with D uncertain. V gave up 5 bases and J gave up 8 bases, with 15 bases separating them. CDR3 size: 13 residues.

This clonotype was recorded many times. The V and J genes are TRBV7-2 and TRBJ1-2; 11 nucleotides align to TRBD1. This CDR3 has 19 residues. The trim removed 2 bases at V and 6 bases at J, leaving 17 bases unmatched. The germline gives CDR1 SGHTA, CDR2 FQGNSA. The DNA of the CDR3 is TGTGCCAGCAGCTTACAATCCGGACAGGGGGCGATGGGGGCGAATGGCTACACCTTC. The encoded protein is CASSLQSGQGAMGANGYTF.

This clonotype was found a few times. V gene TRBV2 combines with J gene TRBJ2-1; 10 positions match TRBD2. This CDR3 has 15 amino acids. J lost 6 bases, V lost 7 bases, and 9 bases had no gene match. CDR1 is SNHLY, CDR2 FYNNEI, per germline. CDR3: CASKGGLAGANEQFF. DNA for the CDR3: TGTGCCAGCAAGGGGGGCCTAGCGGGAGCCAATGAGCAGTTCTTC.